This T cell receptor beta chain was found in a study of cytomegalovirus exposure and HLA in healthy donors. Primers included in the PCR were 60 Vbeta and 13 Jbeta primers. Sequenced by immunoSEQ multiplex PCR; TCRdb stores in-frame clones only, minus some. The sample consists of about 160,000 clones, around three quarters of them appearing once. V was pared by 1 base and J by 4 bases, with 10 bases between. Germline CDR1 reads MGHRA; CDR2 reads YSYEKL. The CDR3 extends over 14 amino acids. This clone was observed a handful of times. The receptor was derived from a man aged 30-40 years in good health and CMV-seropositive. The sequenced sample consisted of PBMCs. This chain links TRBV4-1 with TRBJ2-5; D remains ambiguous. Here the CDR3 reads CASSQVIAGETQYF. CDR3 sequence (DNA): TGCGCCAGCAGCCAAGTAATAGCCGGAGAGACCCAGTACTTC.